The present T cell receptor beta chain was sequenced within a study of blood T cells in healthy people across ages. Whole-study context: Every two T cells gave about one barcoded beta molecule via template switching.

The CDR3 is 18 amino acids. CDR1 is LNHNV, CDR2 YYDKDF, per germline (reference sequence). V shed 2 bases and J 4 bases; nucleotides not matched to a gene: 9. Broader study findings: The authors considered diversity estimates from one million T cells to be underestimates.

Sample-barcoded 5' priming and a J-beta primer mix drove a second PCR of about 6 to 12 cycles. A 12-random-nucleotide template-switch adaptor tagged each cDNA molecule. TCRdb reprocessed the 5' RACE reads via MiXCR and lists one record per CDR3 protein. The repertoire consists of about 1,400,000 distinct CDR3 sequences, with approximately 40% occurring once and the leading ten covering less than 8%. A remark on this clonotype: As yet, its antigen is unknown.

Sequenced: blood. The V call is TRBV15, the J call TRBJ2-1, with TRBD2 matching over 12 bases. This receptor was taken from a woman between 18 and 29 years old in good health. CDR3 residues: CATSRTPSGGAEYNEQFF. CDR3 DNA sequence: TGTGCCACCAGCAGAACTCCTAGCGGGGGGGCTGAGTACAATGAGCAGTTCTTC.